The source of this TCR beta chain is a study of CD8 T cells in ankylosing spondylitis. Regarding the study as a whole: Before this, some motif variants had been reported in reactive arthritis synovial fluid and blood. A TCR beta motif of several highly homologous variants seemed to mark ankylosing spondylitis blood. Reports say disease-linked clones showed up significantly more in matched ankylosing spondylitis synovial fluid.

By quantitative 5'-RACE with molecular barcodes, the TCR beta libraries were made. TCRdb used MiXCR to reprocess the 5' RACE reads, holding one entry per CDR3 protein. The sample includes approximately 130,000 distinct CDR3 sequences, 7% to 10% of them seen just once. With regard to this clonotype: Its specificity is not known.

J gave up 3 bases and V 5 bases, and 6 bases lay outside the gene matches. Germline V gene lookup returns CDR1 SGHTA and CDR2 FQGNSA. The CDR3 totals 15 residues. The genes are TRBV7-2 and TRBJ2-3; 9 bases align to TRBD1. The sequenced sample consisted of blood, either unsorted or a sorted T cell fraction (not recorded which). The receptor comes from a male donor with ankylosing spondylitis or in good health (not recorded which). The CDR3 protein is CASSTPGTGTDTQYF. In nucleotides, the CDR3 is TGTGCCAGCAGCACCCCCGGGACAGGGACAGATACGCAGTATTTT. The variable domain in full, with the rest retrieved from reference TRBV7-2 and TRBJ2-3, is GAGVSQSPSNKVTEKGKDVELRCDPISGHTALYWYRQSLGQGLEFLIYFQGNSAPDKSGLPSDRFSAERTGGSVSTLTIQRTQQEDSAVYLCASSTPGTGTDTQYFGPGTRLTVL.